These 21 T cell receptor beta chains came from one sample sequenced in a study of cytomegalovirus exposure and HLA in healthy donors. TCRdb's table, derived via immunoSEQ multiplex PCR, lists solely in-frame clones and lacks some. The table records more than 150,000 clones, about 80% of them present only once. Sequences were obtained from PBMCs. All receptors come from a woman aged 18-29 years in good health and CMV-seropositive.

The V gene is TRBV5-1, the J gene TRBJ1-1; weak D call: TRBD1 (5 bases). V was shortened by 2 bases and J by 7 bases, with 12 bases between the two germline ends. Looked up from germline, CDR1 is SGHRS and CDR2 is YFSETQ. This CDR3 is 13 amino acids long. The CDR3 DNA is TGCGCCAGCAGCTTTGCAGGGTCGGTTGAAGCTTTCTTT. Its protein product is CASSFAGSVEAFF.

The chain recombines TRBV5-6 with TRBJ1-2, with D possibly matching TRBD1 (5 bases). CDR3 length: 16 residues. The ends were cut back, 1 base at V and 4 bases at J, with 17 bases in the middle. The germline V gene encodes CDR1 SGHDT and CDR2 YYEEEE. The CDR3 region is CASSLFWIGASYGYTF. The DNA of the CDR3 is TGTGCCAGCAGCTTGTTTTGGATAGGGGCTAGCTATGGCTACACCTTC.

V is TRBV14 and J is TRBJ2-3, with a possible D match to TRBD2 (5 bases). The CDR3 extends over 16 amino acids. Germline lookup yields CDR1 SGHDN and CDR2 FVKESK. Trimming removed 0 bases from V and 1 base from J, with 11 bases in between. The CDR3 sequence is CASSQERGLRTDTQYF. CDR3 bases: TGTGCCAGCAGCCAAGAACGAGGGTTGCGCACAGATACGCAGTATTTT.

The rearrangement joins TRBV28 to TRBJ1-1, with D maybe TRBD1 (6 bases). Trimming pared 3 bases from V and 11 bases from J, leaving 13 bases between. There are 12 residues in the CDR3. Germline values: CDR1 MDHEN, CDR2 SYDVKM. Here the CDR3 DNA reads TGTGCCAGCAGTTTCGGGAGGGGGGACGCTTTCTTT. Its protein is CASSFGRGDAFF.

This clone was seen only once. The rearrangement joins TRBV5-8 to TRBJ1-3; D is perhaps TRBD1 (5 bases). This CDR3 has 12 residues. Germline loops: CDR1 SGHTS, CDR2 YDEGEE. Trimming pared 8 bases from V and 11 bases from J, leaving 17 bases between. CDR3 coding DNA: TGTGCCAGTGGACCCCTACCGGGGGCCATATATTTT. As protein: CASGPLPGAIYF.

The rearrangement links TRBV7-9 to TRBJ2-3; perhaps TRBD1 as D (5 bases). V shed 1 base and J shed 1 base, with 6 bases lying between them. Germline values: CDR1 SEHNR, CDR2 FQNEAQ (reference sequence). This CDR3 has 14 amino acids. CDR3 in DNA: TGTGCCAGCAGCTTAGAAGGGGGCACAGATACGCAGTATTTT. This translates into CASSLEGGTDTQYF.

V is TRBV6-5 and J is TRBJ1-4; TRBD1 matches 9 bases. Germline V gene sequence: CDR1 MNHEY, CDR2 SVGAGI. This CDR3 is built from 14 residues. The V gene end was trimmed by 4 bases and the J gene end by 8 bases; junction bases not matched to a gene: 5. The CDR3 protein is CASSFGTGKEKLFF. The CDR3 coding sequence is TGTGCCAGCAGTTTCGGGACAGGGAAAGAAAAACTGTTTTTT.

The J gene is TRBJ1-4, the V gene TRBV9; D gene ambiguous. CDR3 length: 16 residues. V lost 0 bases and J 3 bases, leaving 12 bases between the germline ends. Germline V gene sequence: CDR1 SGDLS, CDR2 YYNGEE. CDR3 region: CASSVGTSSPNEKLFF. In DNA, the CDR3 is TGTGCCAGCAGCGTAGGAACCTCGAGCCCTAATGAAAAACTGTTTTTT.

DNA of the CDR3: TGCGCCAGCTCCGCAGGGCATAGAAACTCTGGGGCCAACGTCCTGACTTTC. It specifies CASSAGHRNSGANVLTF. This chain connects TRBV5-1 to TRBJ2-6; D is perhaps TRBD1 (5 bases). V was shortened by 7 bases and J by 0 bases, with 17 bases between the two germline ends. Germline V gives CDR1 SGHRS, CDR2 YFSETQ. There are 17 residues in the CDR3.

CDR3 region: CASTSGGRTDTQYF. CDR3 coding DNA: TGTGCCAGCACCTCCGGCGGGAGAACAGATACGCAGTATTTT. The chain joins TRBV9 to TRBJ2-3, with 7 bases fitting TRBD2. J gave up 3 bases and V 6 bases, and 7 bases lay outside the gene matches. The CDR3 is 14 residues long. Germline assignment: CDR1 SGDLS and CDR2 YYNGEE.

This clone appeared a few times. V is TRBV7-8 and J is TRBJ2-1, with TRBD2 matching 12 bases. Trimming removed 3 bases from V and 9 bases from J; junction bases left unmatched: 18. This CDR3 spans 19 amino acids. Germline V lookup: CDR1 SGHVS, CDR2 FQNEAQ. Here the CDR3 reads CASSLPDASTSGGKSEQFF. CDR3 coding DNA: TGTGCCAGCAGCTTGCCCGATGCCTCGACTAGCGGGGGAAAAAGTGAGCAGTTCTTC.

The rearrangement joins TRBV7-2 to TRBJ2-3, with 8 bases identical to TRBD1. V was pared by 5 bases and J by 7 bases, with 8 bases of the junction left unmatched. The CDR3 extends over 14 amino acids. Germline loops: CDR1 SGHTA, CDR2 FQGNSA. In DNA, the CDR3 is TGTGCCAGCAGCCAAACAGGGGGTGGGAATACGCAGTATTTT. As protein: CASSQTGGGNTQYF.

The V and J genes are TRBV7-9 and TRBJ2-7, with a weak D call TRBD2 (6 bases). Trimming took 5 bases from V and 3 from J, leaving 14 bases between them. Germline V gene data show CDR1 as SEHNR and CDR2 as FQNEAQ (reference sequence). CDR3 length: 14 residues. Here the CDR3 reads CASSPGGIYYEQYF. The CDR3 bases are TGTGCCAGCAGCCCCGGAGGGATCTACTACGAGCAGTACTTC.

At least ten counts were recorded for this clone. This rearrangement joins TRBV6-4 to TRBJ2-3, with TRBD2 matching over 8 bases. Germline V gives CDR1 MRHNA, CDR2 SNTAGT. J gave up 1 base and V 0 bases, and 0 bases lay outside the gene matches. The CDR3 is 15 amino acids. For the CDR3, the DNA is TGTGCCAGCAGTGACTCGCGGGGGGGCACAGATACGCAGTATTTT. This translates into CASSDSRGGTDTQYF.

The chain recombines TRBV7-8 with TRBJ2-7; no clear D. This CDR3 is 14 amino acids long. CDR1 SGHVS and CDR2 FQNEAQ come from the germline V gene. The V gene lost 2 bases and the J gene lost 3 bases, with 11 bases spanning the gap. The chain's CDR3 is CASSLFISGYEQYF. CDR3 DNA sequence: TGTGCCAGCAGCTTATTTATCTCAGGCTACGAGCAGTACTTC.

The J gene is TRBJ1-1, the V gene TRBV5-3, with TRBD1 matching 8 bases. TRBV5-3 has ORF status, its function being uncertain. Unmatched junction bases numbered 8, after V lost 4 bases and J lost 0 bases. The CDR3 is 16 residues long. The CDR3 loop reads CARSQIRQGMNTEAFF. The CDR3 region has the DNA TGTGCCAGAAGCCAAATAAGACAGGGGATGAACACTGAAGCTTTCTTT.

This chain connects TRBV18 to TRBJ1-2, with TRBD1 matching 8 bases. The trim removed 2 bases at V and 8 bases at J, leaving 7 bases unmatched. The CDR3 is 14 residues long. Germline V lookup: CDR1 KGHSH, CDR2 LQKENI. In nucleotides, the CDR3 is TGTGCCAGCTCACCAAACGAACAGGGGGTCGGCTACACCTTC. Translated: CASSPNEQGVGYTF.

The rearrangement links TRBV5-1 to TRBJ2-1; D is perhaps TRBD1 (6 bases). V was trimmed by 1 base and J by 5 bases, leaving 10 bases between them. The length of the CDR3 is 14 residues. Germline loops: CDR1 SGHRS, CDR2 YFSETQ. The CDR3, as DNA: TGCGCCAGCAGCTTGTGGACAGCGGACAATGAGCAGTTCTTC. Its protein is CASSLWTADNEQFF.

This clone was counted once. The chain employs TRBV7-3 and TRBJ2-7; 9 nucleotides match TRBD1. V shed 4 bases and J 7 bases; nucleotides not matched to a gene: 5. The CDR3 covers 13 residues. Germline V lookup: CDR1 SGHTA, CDR2 FQGTGA. The CDR3 DNA reads as TGTGCCAGCAGCTACTCGACAGGGGGTGAGCAGTACTTC. Translated, it gives CASSYSTGGEQYF.

The chain combines TRBV5-1 with TRBJ1-1; D remains unclear. V was cut by 6 bases and J by 11 bases, with 23 bases left in between. This CDR3 contains 14 residues. The germline V gene encodes CDR1 SGHRS and CDR2 YFSETQ. CDR3 sequence: CASTPAILGRDAFF. CDR3 bases: TGCGCCAGCACCCCCGCGATTTTGGGGAGGGATGCTTTCTTT.

This CDR3 is CASSPGQGTEAFF. CDR3 DNA sequence: TGTGCCAGCAGTCCGGGACAGGGTACTGAAGCTTTCTTT. The gene calls are TRBV7-2 and TRBJ1-1; the match to TRBD1 covers 9 bases. Germline V lookup: CDR1 SGHTA, CDR2 FQGNSA. This CDR3 has 13 amino acids. V was pared by 6 bases and J by 5 bases, with 4 bases of the junction left unmatched.